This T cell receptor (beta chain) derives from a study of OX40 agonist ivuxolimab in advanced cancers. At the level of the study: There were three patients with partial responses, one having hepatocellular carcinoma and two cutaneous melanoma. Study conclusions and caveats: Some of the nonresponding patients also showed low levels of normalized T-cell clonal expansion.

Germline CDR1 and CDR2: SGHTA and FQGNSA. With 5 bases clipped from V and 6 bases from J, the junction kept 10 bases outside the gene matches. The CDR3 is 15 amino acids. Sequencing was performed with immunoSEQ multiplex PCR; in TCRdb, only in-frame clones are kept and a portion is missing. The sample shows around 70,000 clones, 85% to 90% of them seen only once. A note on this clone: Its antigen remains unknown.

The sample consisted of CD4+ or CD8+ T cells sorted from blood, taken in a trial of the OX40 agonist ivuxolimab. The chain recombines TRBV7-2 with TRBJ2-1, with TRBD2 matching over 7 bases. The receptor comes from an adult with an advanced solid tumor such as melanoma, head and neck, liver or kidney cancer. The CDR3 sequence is CASSPRASGFNEQFF. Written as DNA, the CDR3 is TGTGCCAGCAGCCCCCGGGCTAGCGGCTTCAATGAGCAGTTCTTC.